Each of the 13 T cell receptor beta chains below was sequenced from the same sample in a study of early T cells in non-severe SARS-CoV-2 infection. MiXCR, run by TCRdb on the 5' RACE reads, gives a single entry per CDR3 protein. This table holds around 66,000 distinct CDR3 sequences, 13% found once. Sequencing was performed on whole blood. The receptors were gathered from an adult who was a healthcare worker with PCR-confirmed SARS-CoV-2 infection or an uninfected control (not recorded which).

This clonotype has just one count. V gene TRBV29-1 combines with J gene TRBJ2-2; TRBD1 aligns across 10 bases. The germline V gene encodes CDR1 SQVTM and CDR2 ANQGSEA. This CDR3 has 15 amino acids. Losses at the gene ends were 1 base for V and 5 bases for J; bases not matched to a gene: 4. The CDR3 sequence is CSVEGPGQGTGELFF. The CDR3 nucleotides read TGCAGCGTTGAAGGGCCGGGACAGGGGACCGGGGAGCTGTTTTTT.

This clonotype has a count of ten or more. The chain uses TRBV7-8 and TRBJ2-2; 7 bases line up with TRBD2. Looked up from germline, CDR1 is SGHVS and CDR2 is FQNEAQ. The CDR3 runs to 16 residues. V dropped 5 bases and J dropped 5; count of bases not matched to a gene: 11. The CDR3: CASSASAGPATGELFF. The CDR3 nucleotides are TGTGCCAGCAGCGCATCAGCGGGACCAGCGACCGGGGAGCTGTTTTTT.

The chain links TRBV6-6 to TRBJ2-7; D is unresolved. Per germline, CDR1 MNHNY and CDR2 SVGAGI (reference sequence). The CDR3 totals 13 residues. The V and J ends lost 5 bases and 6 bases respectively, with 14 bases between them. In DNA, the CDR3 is TGTGCCAGCAGTCGTCTAGGAGTAGTCGAGCAGTACTTC. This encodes CASSRLGVVEQYF.

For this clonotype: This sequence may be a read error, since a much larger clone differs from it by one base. In DNA form, the CDR3 reads TGTGCCAGCAGCCTCTCGGGGACAGGGGGCAAGCAAGAGACCCGGTACTTC. Its translation: CASSLSGTGGKQETRYF. V and J are TRBV6-5 and TRBJ2-5; 12 bases fit TRBD1. CDR3 length equals 17 residues. Germline V gives CDR1 MNHEY, CDR2 SVGAGI.

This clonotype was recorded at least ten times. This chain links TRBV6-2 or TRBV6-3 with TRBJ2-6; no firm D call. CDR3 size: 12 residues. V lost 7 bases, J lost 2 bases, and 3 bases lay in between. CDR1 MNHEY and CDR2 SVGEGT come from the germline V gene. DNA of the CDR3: TGTGCCAGCAAGGCTGGGGCCAACGTCCTGACTTTC. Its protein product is CASKAGANVLTF.

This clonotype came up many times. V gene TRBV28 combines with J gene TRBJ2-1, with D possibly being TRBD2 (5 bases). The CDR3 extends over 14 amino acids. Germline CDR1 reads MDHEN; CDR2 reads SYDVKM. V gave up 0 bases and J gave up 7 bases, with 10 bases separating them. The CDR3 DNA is TGTGCCAGCAGTTTATGGGCGGGTTCAAATGAGCAGTTCTTC. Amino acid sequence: CASSLWAGSNEQFF. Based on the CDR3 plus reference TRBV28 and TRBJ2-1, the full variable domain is DVKVTQSSRYLVKRTGEKVFLECVQDMDHENMFWYRQDPGLGLRLIYFSYDVKMKEKGDIPEGYSVSREKKERFSLILESASTNQTSMYLCASSLWAGSNEQFFGPGTRLTVL.

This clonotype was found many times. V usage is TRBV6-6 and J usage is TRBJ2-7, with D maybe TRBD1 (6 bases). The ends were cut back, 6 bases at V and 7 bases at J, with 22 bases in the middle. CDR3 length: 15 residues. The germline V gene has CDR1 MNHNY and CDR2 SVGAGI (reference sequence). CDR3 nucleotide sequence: TGTGCCAGCAGGGATACAGGGAGTCGAGGGGATGAGCAGTACTTC. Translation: CASRDTGSRGDEQYF.

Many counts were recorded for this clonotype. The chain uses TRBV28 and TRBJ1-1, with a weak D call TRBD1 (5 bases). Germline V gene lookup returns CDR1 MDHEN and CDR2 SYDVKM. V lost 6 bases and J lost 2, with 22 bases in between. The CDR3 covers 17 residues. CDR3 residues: CASSPPYRGSFNTEAFF. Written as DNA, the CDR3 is TGTGCCAGCAGCCCTCCCTATAGGGGCTCCTTCAACACTGAAGCTTTCTTT.

In nucleotides, the CDR3 is TGTGCCAGCAGTTTCCGACTAGCGGCCGGGGAGCTGTTTTTT. Its translation is CASSFRLAAGELFF. V is TRBV27 and J is TRBJ2-2, with TRBD2 identical over 9 bases. V was pared by 3 bases and J by 6 bases, with 2 bases of the junction left unmatched. The CDR3 loop spans 14 amino acids. Germline values: CDR1 MNHEY, CDR2 SMNVEV (reference sequence).

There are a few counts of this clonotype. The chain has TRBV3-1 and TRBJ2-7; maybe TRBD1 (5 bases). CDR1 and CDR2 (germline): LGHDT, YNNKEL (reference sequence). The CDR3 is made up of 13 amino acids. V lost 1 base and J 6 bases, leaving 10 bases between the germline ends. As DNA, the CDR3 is TGTGCCAGCAGCCAAGTCGATGGGGCCGAGCAGTACTTC. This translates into CASSQVDGAEQYF.

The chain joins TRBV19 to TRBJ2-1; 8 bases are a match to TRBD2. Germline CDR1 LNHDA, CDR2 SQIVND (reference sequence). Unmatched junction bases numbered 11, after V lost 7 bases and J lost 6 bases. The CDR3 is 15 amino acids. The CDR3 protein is CASTQLAGPRNEQFF. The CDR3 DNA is TGTGCCAGTACCCAGCTAGCGGGCCCTCGCAATGAGCAGTTCTTC. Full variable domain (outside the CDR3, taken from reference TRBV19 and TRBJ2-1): DGGITQSPKYLFRKEGQNVTLSCEQNLNHDAMYWYRQDPGQGLRLIYYSQIVNDFQKGDIAEGYSVSREKKESFPLTVTSAQKNPTAFYLCASTQLAGPRNEQFFGPGTRLTVL.

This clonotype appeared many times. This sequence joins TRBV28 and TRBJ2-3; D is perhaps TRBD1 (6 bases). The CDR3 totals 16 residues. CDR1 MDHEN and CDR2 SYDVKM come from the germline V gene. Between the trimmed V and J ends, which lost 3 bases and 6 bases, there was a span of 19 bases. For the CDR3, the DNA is TGTGCCAGCAGTTTCCCGCGAGGGGGAGTTGTGGATACGCAGTATTTT. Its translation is CASSFPRGGVVDTQYF.

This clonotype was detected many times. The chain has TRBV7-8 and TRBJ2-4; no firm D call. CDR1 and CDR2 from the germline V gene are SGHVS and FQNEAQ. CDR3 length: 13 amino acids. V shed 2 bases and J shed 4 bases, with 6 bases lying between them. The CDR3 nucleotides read TGTGCCAGCAGCTTAAGTCCGAAAAACATTCAGTACTTC. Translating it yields CASSLSPKNIQYF.